This TCR beta chain emerged from a study of control samples from healthy donors and cancer patients (TCRdb year 2020). For this clone: No cognate antigen has been identified for it. No base quality values were provided; no much bigger clone lies one nucleotide off.

Libraries were made using the immunoSEQ multiplex PCR assay. This immuneACCESS table, as held by TCRdb, lists in-frame sequences with V and J called but not all clones. Of the missing ones, under half trace to an unresolved V gene in checked studies; the others have no known cause. Present in this sample are roughly 120,000 clones, around 89% of which were seen just once. Roughly a sixth of the sample is held by the ten biggest clonotypes. Input material: blood. The receptor's source is a woman aged 45 to 65 in good health.

The nucleotide sequence is TGTGCCAGCGCTTCGGACAGTTACAATGAGCAGTTCTTC. The translation is CASASDSYNEQFF. The rearrangement joined TRBV12-3 or TRBV12-4 to TRBJ2-1; the D segment could be TRBD1, given 6 matching bases. The V and J ends are trimmed by 8 bases and 4 bases, leaving 12 bases between them. CDR3 length: 13 amino acids, cysteine to phenylalanine. The entry retains the CDR3 DNA only, 39 bases that are in frame from base 1.